This is a list of T cell receptor beta chains from one sample in a study of OX40 agonist ivuxolimab in advanced cancers. The protocol was immunoSEQ multiplex PCR, while the TCRdb copy is restricted to in-frame clones and leaves out a portion. The data show about 80,000 clones, with roughly 92% seen just once and more than 4% held by the top ten. Here the sequenced sample was CD4+ or CD8+ T cells sorted from blood, taken in a trial of the OX40 agonist ivuxolimab. Receptors originate from an adult with an advanced solid tumor such as melanoma, head and neck, liver or kidney cancer. CDR3s include the opening cysteine and the closing phenylalanine or tryptophan. The D gene is left open where the match is weak. Expanded clones are given a class, and other clones once, few, many or no size at all.

d_call j_call v_call clone_size cdr3_nt cdr3_aa
NA TRBJ2-1 TRBV9 NA TGTGCCAGCAGCGTAGCTTTGGGGGCCTACAATGAGCAGTTCTTC CASSVALGAYNEQFF
TRBD1 TRBJ2-7 TRBV2 NA TGTGCCAGCAAGGGGCAGGGGGCCGGCGAGCAGTACTTC CASKGQGAGEQYF
NA TRBJ2-1 TRBV11-3 NA TGTGCCAGCAGCTCCGGAGTAGCGCGGGACAATGAGCAGTTCTTC CASSSGVARDNEQFF
NA TRBJ2-7 TRBV4-1 NA TGCGCCAGCAGCCAATCGTCTGGACGCGAGCAGTACTTC CASSQSSGREQYF
NA TRBJ2-1 TRBV2 once TGTGCCAGCCCTGGAGGGGCGGACCACTACAATGAGCAGTTCTTC CASPGGADHYNEQFF
TRBD2 TRBJ2-7 TRBV7-2 once TGTGCCAGCAGCTTAGGTCGAGCGGGAGGGCCCGGCGAGCAGTACTTC CASSLGRAGGPGEQYF
TRBD1 TRBJ2-5 TRBV4-2 NA TGTGCCAGCAGCCAAGGTCGGGGACAGGGAGGGGAGACCCAGTACTTC CASSQGRGQGGETQYF
TRBD1 TRBJ2-7 TRBV28 NA TGTGCCAGCAGTTTATCGGGACAGGAGGGCGAGCAGTACTTC CASSLSGQEGEQYF
TRBD1 TRBJ1-1 TRBV18 once TGTGCCAGCTCGCCCGACAGGGGGCCGGGAACTGAAGCTTTCTTT CASSPDRGPGTEAFF
TRBD2 TRBJ2-2 TRBV4-3 NA TGCGCCAGCAAGAGGAGCCTAGCGGGATCGGGCACCGGGGAGCTGTTTTTT CASKRSLAGSGTGELFF
NA TRBJ2-1 TRBV21-1 NA TGTGCCAGCCCTTGTCCCGGGACTAGTTCCGAGCAGTTCTTC CASPCPGTSSEQFF
TRBD1 TRBJ1-4 TRBV5-1 NA TGCGCCAGCAGCCCGGGGACAGGGCAGGAAAAACTGTTTTTT CASSPGTGQEKLFF
NA TRBJ2-2 TRBV6-6 NA TGTGCCAGCAGGCGTGACTCTAACACCGGGGAGCTGTTTTTT CASRRDSNTGELFF
TRBD1 TRBJ2-3 TRBV30 NA TGTGCCTGGAGTTGGGGAAACAGGGGGCGCACAGATACGCAGTATTTT CAWSWGNRGRTDTQYF
NA TRBJ1-4 TRBV4-3 NA TGCGCCAGCAGCCAAGATCTCGCTGCAACTAATGAAAAACTGTTTTTT CASSQDLAATNEKLFF
NA TRBJ2-3 TRBV7-2 NA TGTGCCAGCAACAGCTGGGGGGGGCGCGGAGATACGCAGTATTTT CASNSWGGRGDTQYF
TRBD1 TRBJ2-1 TRBV28 NA TGTGCCAGCAGTCCTTGGACAGGGGAGAATGAGCAGTTCTTC CASSPWTGENEQFF
NA TRBJ1-5 TRBV28 NA TGTGCCAGCAGTCCCCCCCAGGGAGAGGGGAATCAGCCCCAGCATTTT CASSPPQGEGNQPQHF
NA TRBJ1-1 TRBV30 NA TGTGCCTGGAGCGCCATCACTGAAGCTTTCTTT CAWSAITEAFF
TRBD1 TRBJ2-1 TRBV5-5 once TGTGCCAGCAGCTTGGTAGGACAGGATTACAATGAGCAGTTCTTC CASSLVGQDYNEQFF
NA TRBJ2-1 TRBV28 NA TGTGCCAGCAGTTTATTAAGCGGCGGCAGGAGGCATGAGCAGTTCTTC CASSLLSGGRRHEQFF
TRBD2 TRBJ2-3 TRBV5-1 NA TGCGCCAGCAGTCGGACCGGGAGGGCCCCAGATACGCAGTATTTT CASSRTGRAPDTQYF
NA TRBJ1-5 TRBV9 NA TGTGCCAGCAGCGTAGCCCCGACGAGTCAGCCCCAGCATTTT CASSVAPTSQPQHF
TRBD1 TRBJ2-1 TRBV6-6 NA TGTGCCAGCACCAGACAGGGTCGAAATGAGCAGTTCTTC CASTRQGRNEQFF
NA TRBJ2-3 TRBV4-3 NA TGCGCCAGCAGCCAAGATTTGGGGTTGCTTCGCACAGATACGCAGTATTTT CASSQDLGLLRTDTQYF
NA TRBJ1-5 TRBV15 few TGTGCCACCAGCAGGGGGGTGCAGCCCCAGCATTTT CATSRGVQPQHF
NA TRBJ2-2 TRBV7-3 NA TGTGCCAGCAGCTTACTACAGAACACCGGGGAGCTGTTTTTT CASSLLQNTGELFF
NA TRBJ1-2 TRBV5-1 once TGCGCCAGCAGCCCAGGACAGCGCGGAAACTATGGCTACACCTTC CASSPGQRGNYGYTF
NA TRBJ2-2 TRBV2 NA TGTGCCAGCAAGGCCAATTTGGACACCGGGGAGCTGTTTTTT CASKANLDTGELFF
NA TRBJ1-6 TRBV2 NA TGTGCCAGCATGAATGTGCGGGATTCACCCCTCCACTTT CASMNVRDSPLHF
NA TRBJ2-2 TRBV25-1 NA TGTGCCAGTCCTCCGGGTCACACCGGGGAGCTGTTTTTT CASPPGHTGELFF
NA TRBJ2-7 TRBV19 NA TGTGCCAGTAGTATCCAGGGGCAGGGATCCTACTACGAGCAGTACTTC CASSIQGQGSYYEQYF
NA TRBJ2-1 TRBV7-3 NA TGTGCCAGCAGCCTGACCCGGAGCTCCTACAATGAGCAGTTCTTC CASSLTRSSYNEQFF
NA TRBJ2-1 TRBV2 NA TGTGCCAGCAGTTTCCTACAGGGATCTGAGCAGTTCTTC CASSFLQGSEQFF